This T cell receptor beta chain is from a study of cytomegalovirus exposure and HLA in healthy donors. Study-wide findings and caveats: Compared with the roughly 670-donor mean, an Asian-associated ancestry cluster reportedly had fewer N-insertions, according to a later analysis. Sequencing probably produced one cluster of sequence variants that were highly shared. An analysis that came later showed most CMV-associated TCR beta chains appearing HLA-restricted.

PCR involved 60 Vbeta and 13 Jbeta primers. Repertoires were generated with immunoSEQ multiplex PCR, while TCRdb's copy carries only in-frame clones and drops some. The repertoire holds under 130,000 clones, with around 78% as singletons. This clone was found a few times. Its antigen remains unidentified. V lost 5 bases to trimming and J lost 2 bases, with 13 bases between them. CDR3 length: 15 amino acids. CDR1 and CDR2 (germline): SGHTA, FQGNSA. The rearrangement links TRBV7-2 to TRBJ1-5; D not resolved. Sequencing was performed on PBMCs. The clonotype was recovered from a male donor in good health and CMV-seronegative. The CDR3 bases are TGTGCCAGCAGCCTCACAGCGGCGGGCAATCAGCCCCAGCATTTT. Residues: CASSLTAAGNQPQHF.